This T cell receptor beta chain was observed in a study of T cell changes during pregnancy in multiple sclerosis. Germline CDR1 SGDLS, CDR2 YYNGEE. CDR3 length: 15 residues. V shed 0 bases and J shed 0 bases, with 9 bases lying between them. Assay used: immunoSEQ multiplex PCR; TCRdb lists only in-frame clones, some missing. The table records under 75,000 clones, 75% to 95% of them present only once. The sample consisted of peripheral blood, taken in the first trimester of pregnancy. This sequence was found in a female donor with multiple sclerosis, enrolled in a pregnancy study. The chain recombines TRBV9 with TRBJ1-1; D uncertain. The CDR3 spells CASSVGGELNTEAFF. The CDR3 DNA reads TGTGCCAGCAGCGTAGGAGGAGAACTGAACACTGAAGCTTTCTTT.